Below are 4 T cell receptor beta chains sequenced from a single sample in a study of CD4 T cells in relation to SARS-CoV-2 and coronaviruses. The unexposed donors gave CD4+ T cells in about 2011-2019, prior to COVID-19. The cells were cultured for around ten days before CD4+ T cells were isolated. Sequencing used immunoSEQ multiplex PCR; TCRdb keeps in-frame clones, though not all of them. This table has about 21,000 clones, less than 80% appearing once. Their target antigens are unknown. Sequences were obtained from CD4+ T cells from PBMCs, cultured in vitro. These receptors came from a human donor in good health.

The rearrangement joins TRBV2 to TRBJ1-4; TRBD1 is a possible D gene (5 bases). Germline V CDR1 and CDR2: SNHLY, FYNNEI. V was pared by 0 bases and J by 5 bases, with 10 bases between. The CDR3 has 15 residues. CDR3 amino acids: CASSEAGTGNEKLFF. DNA of the CDR3: TGTGCCAGCAGTGAAGCCGGGACGGGGAATGAAAAACTGTTTTTT.

This chain joins TRBV11-2 and TRBJ2-7, with D perhaps TRBD1 (7 bases). Germline assignment: CDR1 SGHAT and CDR2 FQNNGV. V was cut by 3 bases and J by 1 base, with 10 bases left in between. The CDR3 has 14 residues. This chain's CDR3 is CASSFQGGSYEQYF. The CDR3 nucleotides read TGTGCCAGCAGCTTTCAGGGGGGATCCTACGAGCAGTACTTC. The complete variable domain, with remaining parts taken from reference TRBV11-2 and TRBJ2-7, reads EAGVAQSPRYKIIEKRQSVAFWCNPISGHATLYWYQQILGQGPKLLIQFQNNGVVDDSQLPKDRFSAERLKGVDSTLKIQPAKLEDSAVYLCASSFQGGSYEQYFGPGTRLTVT.

The DNA for the CDR3 is TGTGCCAGCAGCGGAACAGGGTGGCGGGGGGCCAACGTCCTGACTTTC. Protein: CASSGTGWRGANVLTF. V gene TRBV9 combines with J gene TRBJ2-6; weak D call: TRBD1 (6 bases). CDR3 length: 16 amino acids. The germline V gene has CDR1 SGDLS and CDR2 YYNGEE. The germline V and J ends were trimmed by 3 bases and 4 bases, with 14 bases remaining between them.

V and J are TRBV6-2 or TRBV6-3 and TRBJ2-1; D gene uncertain. The CDR3 sequence is 17 residues long. Trimming stripped 4 bases from V and 4 bases from J, with 20 bases between. Germline-derived CDR1 and CDR2 are MNHEY and SVGEGT. The CDR3 sequence: CASSFPKSATKYNEQFF. The CDR3 coding sequence is TGTGCCAGCAGTTTCCCGAAATCGGCTACGAAATACAATGAGCAGTTCTTC.